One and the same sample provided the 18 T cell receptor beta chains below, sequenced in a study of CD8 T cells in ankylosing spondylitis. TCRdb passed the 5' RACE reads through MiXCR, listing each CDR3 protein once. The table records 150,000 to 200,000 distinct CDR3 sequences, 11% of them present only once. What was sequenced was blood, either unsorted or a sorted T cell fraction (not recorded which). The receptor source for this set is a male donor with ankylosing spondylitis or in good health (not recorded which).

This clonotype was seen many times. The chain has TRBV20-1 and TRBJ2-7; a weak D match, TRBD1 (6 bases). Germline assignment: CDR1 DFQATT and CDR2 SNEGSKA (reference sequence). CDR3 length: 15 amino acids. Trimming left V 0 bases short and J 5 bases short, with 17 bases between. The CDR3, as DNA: TGCAGTGCTAGAGATCGACAGGTGTTTATCGACGAGCAGTACTTC. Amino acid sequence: CSARDRQVFIDEQYF.

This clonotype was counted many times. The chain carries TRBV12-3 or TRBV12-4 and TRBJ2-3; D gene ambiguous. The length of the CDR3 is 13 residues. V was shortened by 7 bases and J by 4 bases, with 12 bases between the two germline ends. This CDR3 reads CASISAVADTQYF. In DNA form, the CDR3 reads TGTGCCAGCATCTCAGCTGTGGCAGATACGCAGTATTTT.

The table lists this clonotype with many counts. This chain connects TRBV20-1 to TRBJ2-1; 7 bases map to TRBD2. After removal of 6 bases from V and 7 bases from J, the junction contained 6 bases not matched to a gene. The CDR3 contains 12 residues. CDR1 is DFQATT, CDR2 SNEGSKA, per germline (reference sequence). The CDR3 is CSAERGKNEQFF. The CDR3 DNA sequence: TGCAGTGCGGAGCGGGGTAAAAATGAGCAGTTCTTC.

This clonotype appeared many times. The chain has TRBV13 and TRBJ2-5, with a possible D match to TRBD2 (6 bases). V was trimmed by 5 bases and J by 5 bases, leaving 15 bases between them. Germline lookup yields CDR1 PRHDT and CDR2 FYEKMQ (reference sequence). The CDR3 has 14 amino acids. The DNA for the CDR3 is TGTGCCAGCAGCGCCCGGAGGGGATTGGAGACCCAGTACTTC. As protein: CASSARRGLETQYF.

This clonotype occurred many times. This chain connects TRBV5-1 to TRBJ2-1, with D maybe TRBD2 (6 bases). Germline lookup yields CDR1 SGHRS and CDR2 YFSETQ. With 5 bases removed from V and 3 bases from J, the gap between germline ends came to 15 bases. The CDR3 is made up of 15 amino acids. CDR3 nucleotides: TGCGCCAGCAGGGCGGGAACTACCCTCTACAATGAGCAGTTCTTC. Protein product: CASRAGTTLYNEQFF.

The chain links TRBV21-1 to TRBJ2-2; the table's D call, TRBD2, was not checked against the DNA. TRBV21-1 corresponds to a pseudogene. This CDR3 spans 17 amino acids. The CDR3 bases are TGTGCCAGCAGCAAAGGGTGGAAGCGGGGAAACACCGGGGAGCTGTTTTTT. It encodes CASSKGWKRGNTGELFF.

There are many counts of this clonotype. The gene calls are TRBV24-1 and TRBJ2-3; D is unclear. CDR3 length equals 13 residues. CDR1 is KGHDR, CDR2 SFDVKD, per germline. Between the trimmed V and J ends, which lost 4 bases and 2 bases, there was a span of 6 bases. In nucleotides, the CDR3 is TGTGCCACCAGTGACCGGGTCACAGATACGCAGTATTTT. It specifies CATSDRVTDTQYF.

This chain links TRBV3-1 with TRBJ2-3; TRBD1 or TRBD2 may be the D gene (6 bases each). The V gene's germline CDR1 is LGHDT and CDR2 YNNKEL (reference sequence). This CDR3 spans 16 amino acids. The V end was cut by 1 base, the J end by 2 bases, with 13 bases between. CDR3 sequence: CASSQGGARPTDTQYF. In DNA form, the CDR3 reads TGTGCCAGCAGCCAAGGGGGGGCTAGGCCCACAGATACGCAGTATTTT.

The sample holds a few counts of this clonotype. The CDR3 protein is CSAYTSGGGWTYEQYF. The CDR3 DNA reads as TGCAGTGCTTATACTAGCGGGGGGGGTTGGACCTACGAGCAGTACTTC. This sequence joins TRBV20-1 and TRBJ2-7, with 13 bases identical to TRBD2. This CDR3 contains 16 residues. After removal of 5 bases from V and 2 bases from J, the junction contained 9 bases not matched to a gene. Per germline, CDR1 DFQATT and CDR2 SNEGSKA (reference sequence).

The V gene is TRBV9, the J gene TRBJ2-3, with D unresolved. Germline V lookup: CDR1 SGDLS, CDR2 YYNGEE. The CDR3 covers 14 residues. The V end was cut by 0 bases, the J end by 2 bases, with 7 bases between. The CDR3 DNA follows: TGTGCCAGCAGCGTAGACGTCCCCACAGATACGCAGTATTTT. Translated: CASSVDVPTDTQYF.

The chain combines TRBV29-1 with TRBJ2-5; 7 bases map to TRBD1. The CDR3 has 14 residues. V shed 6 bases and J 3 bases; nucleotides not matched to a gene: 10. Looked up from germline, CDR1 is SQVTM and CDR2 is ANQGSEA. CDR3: CSVLPIDREETQYF. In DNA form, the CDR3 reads TGCAGCGTACTCCCGATCGACAGGGAAGAGACCCAGTACTTC.

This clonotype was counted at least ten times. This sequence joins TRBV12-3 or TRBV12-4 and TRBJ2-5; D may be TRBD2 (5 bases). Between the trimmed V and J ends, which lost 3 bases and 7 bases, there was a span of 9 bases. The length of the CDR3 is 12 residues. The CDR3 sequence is CASSLSGWTQYF. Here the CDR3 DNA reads TGTGCCAGCAGTTTGAGCGGTTGGACCCAGTACTTC.

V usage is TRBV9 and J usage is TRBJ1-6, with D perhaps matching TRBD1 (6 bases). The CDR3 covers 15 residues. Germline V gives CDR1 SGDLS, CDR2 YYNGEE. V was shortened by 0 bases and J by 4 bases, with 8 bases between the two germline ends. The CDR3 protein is CASSVVGQYNSPLHF. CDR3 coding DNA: TGTGCCAGCAGCGTAGTGGGACAATATAATTCACCCCTCCACTTT.

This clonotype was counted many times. Written as DNA, the CDR3 is TGTGCCAGCGGAGGGGCCCGACAGAACACTGAAGCTTTCTTT. This translates into CASGGARQNTEAFF. This sequence joins TRBV6-1 and TRBJ1-1; D may be TRBD1 (5 bases). The V gene's germline CDR1 is MNHNS and CDR2 SASEGT. V was pared by 8 bases and J by 1 base, with 14 bases between. The CDR3 is 14 amino acids.

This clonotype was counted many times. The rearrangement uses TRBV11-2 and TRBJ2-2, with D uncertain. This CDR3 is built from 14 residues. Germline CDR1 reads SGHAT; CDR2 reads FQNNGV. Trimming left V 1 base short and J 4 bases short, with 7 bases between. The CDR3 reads CASSLVLGTGELFF. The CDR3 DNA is TGTGCCAGCAGCTTAGTCCTTGGCACCGGGGAGCTGTTTTTT.

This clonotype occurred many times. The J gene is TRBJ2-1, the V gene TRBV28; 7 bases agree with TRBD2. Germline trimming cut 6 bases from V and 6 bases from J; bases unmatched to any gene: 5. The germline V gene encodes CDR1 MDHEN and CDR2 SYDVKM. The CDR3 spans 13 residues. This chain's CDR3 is CASRTGTTNEQFF. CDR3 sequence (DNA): TGTGCCAGCAGAACCGGGACTACCAATGAGCAGTTCTTC.

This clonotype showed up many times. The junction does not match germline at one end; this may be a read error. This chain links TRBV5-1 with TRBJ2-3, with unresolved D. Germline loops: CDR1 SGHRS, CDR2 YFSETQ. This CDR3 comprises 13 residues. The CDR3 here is CASSPTPRDPQYF. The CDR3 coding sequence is TGCGCCAGCAGCCCTACCCCCCGAGATCCGCAGTATTTT.

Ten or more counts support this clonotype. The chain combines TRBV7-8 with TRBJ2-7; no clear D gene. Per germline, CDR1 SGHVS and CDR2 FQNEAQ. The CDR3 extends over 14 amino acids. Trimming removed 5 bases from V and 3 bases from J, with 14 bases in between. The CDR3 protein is CASSPTHSIYEQYF. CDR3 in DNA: TGTGCCAGCAGCCCGACTCATTCTATCTACGAGCAGTACTTC.